These T cell receptor beta chains were read from a single sample in a study of T cells in Graves' hyperthyroidism and ophthalmopathy. Using its own MiXCR run on the multiplex PCR reads, TCRdb lists one record per CDR3 protein. Found here are about 350,000 distinct CDR3 sequences, 15% to 20% of them singletons; the top ten hold roughly 15%. The sequenced sample was blood. Source of these receptors: a woman in her thirties or forties with Graves' ophthalmopathy. CDR3s include the opening cysteine and the closing phenylalanine or tryptophan. Fields, in order: clone size, V gene, D gene, J gene, CDR3 DNA, CDR3 protein. The D gene is left open where the match is weak. Where a row states a size, it is once, few, many or the class of an expanded clone; other rows omit it.

>.|TRBV11-2|TRBD1|TRBJ1-3
TGTGCCAGCAGCCGGGACAGGGGTTCGTCTGGAAACACCATATATTTT
CASSRDRGSSGNTIYF
>many|TRBV6-5|TRBD2|TRBJ2-7
TGTGCCAGCAGTTCCGGGGGGAGCGGTGCCTACGAGCAGTACTTC
CASSSGGSGAYEQYF
>many|TRBV6-1|.|TRBJ1-1
TGTGCCAGCAGAGACGGACGGAATAAAGCTTTCTTT
CASRDGRNKAFF
>many|TRBV5-1|.|TRBJ2-2
TGCGCCAGCAGCTTGAGAACGGTGAACACCGGGGAGCTGTTTTTT
CASSLRTVNTGELFF
>many|TRBV6-5|.|TRBJ1-3
TGTGCCAGCTCTAACAGCGAAGGAAACACCATATATTTT
CASSNSEGNTIYF
>many|TRBV30|.|TRBJ1-1
TGTGCCTGGAGTTTCATTCCCACTGAAGCTTTCTTT
CAWSFIPTEAFF
>many|TRBV19|.|TRBJ2-5
TGTGCCAGTAATTCCAGGGGCGCAAAGACCCAGTACTTC
CASNSRGAKTQYF
>.|TRBV6-1|.|TRBJ1-1
TGTGCCAGCAGTACCTTCCGAGTTAACACTGAAGCTTTCTTT
CASSTFRVNTEAFF
>.|TRBV6-2/TRBV6-3|.|TRBJ2-5
TGTGCCAGCAGGAAGAGGATCGGGGACCAAGAGACCCAGTACTTC
CASRKRIGDQETQYF
>.|TRBV20-1|.|TRBJ2-7
TGCAGTGCTAGAGTTCAGGGGTCCTACGAGCAGTACTTC
CSARVQGSYEQYF
>many|TRBV6-5|.|TRBJ1-6
TGTGCCAGCAGTCCCGGGGGGGGTGACAATTCACCCCTCCACTTT
CASSPGGGDNSPLHF
>many|TRBV20-1|TRBD2|TRBJ2-7
TGCAGTGCAAACTTGGGACTAGCGGGAGGAGGCTACGAGCAGTACTTC
CSANLGLAGGGYEQYF
>many|TRBV4-3|.|TRBJ1-2
TGCGCCAGCAGCCAAGATGTCGATGACCCCTATGGCTACACCTTC
CASSQDVDDPYGYTF
>.|TRBV29-1|.|TRBJ2-2
TGCAGCGCCGGGTTGGGGGGTCCCACCGGGGAGCTGTTTTTT
CSAGLGGPTGELFF
>many|TRBV18|.|TRBJ1-2
TGTGCCAGCTCCCCAGGAGGCGGCTATGGCTACACCTTC
CASSPGGGYGYTF
>many|TRBV6-1|.|TRBJ1-5
TGTGCCAGCAGTGAACCCGTAACAGGGAATCAGCCCCAGCATTTT
CASSEPVTGNQPQHF
>many|TRBV5-1|TRBD1|TRBJ2-7
TGCGCCAGCCGAGGACAGGGGCATCCCTACGAGCAGTACTTC
CASRGQGHPYEQYF
>.|TRBV9|.|TRBJ2-7
TGTGCCAGCAGCGTAGCAACAGGGACCTCCTACGAGCAGTACTTC
CASSVATGTSYEQYF
>many|TRBV4-1|.|TRBJ2-5
TGCGCCAGCAGCCCATCAGGATTCCAAGAGACCCAGTACTTC
CASSPSGFQETQYF
>.|TRBV9|TRBD1|TRBJ2-7
TGTGCCAGCAGCCATGGGGCAGGGGGCGAGCAGTACTTC
CASSHGAGGEQYF
>many|TRBV6-5|TRBD1|TRBJ2-4
TGTGCCAGCAGTTACGGGGACAGGGAAAGCATTCAGTACTTC
CASSYGDRESIQYF
>.|TRBV28|.|TRBJ2-7
TGTGCCAGTGGACAGTTGAGCTCCTACGAGCAGTACTTC
CASGQLSSYEQYF
>many|TRBV30|TRBD2|TRBJ2-5
TGTGCCTGGAGTGACGGGGGACTAGCGGGAGTAGAGACCCAGTACTTC
CAWSDGGLAGVETQYF
>many|TRBV6-1|TRBD1|TRBJ1-2
TGTGCCAGCAGTCCCCAGGACAGGTTCGCTAACTATGGCTACACCTTC
CASSPQDRFANYGYTF
>many|TRBV11-2|.|TRBJ1-1
TGTGCCAGCAGCTTAGGGGAATCGAGGCTTGGGGAAGCTTTCTTT
CASSLGESRLGEAFF
>.|TRBV19|TRBD1|TRBJ2-7
TGTGCCAGTAGTATAAGCCAGGGACAGAGCTACGAGCAGTACTTC
CASSISQGQSYEQYF
>many|TRBV11-2|.|TRBJ1-1
TGTGCCAGCAGCCCAATTAGACCCTCCGGGGCGATGAACACTGAAGCTTTCTTT
CASSPIRPSGAMNTEAFF
>many|TRBV6-5|.|TRBJ2-4
TGTGCCAGCAGTTCCCCTCAGCCCGACAGGATCAAAAACATTCAGTACTTC
CASSSPQPDRIKNIQYF
>many|TRBV11-2|.|TRBJ1-1
TGTGCCAGCAGCTCCGGTTGGGCATTACGCACTGAAGCTTTCTTT
CASSSGWALRTEAFF
>many|TRBV11-2|.|TRBJ2-7
TGTGCCAGCAGCTTAGATGAGGGGAACTACGAGCAGTACTTC
CASSLDEGNYEQYF
>many|TRBV20-1|TRBD2|TRBJ2-7
TGCAGTGCTAGTCCGAGCGGGAGGAAGAACGAGCAGTACTTC
CSASPSGRKNEQYF
>many|TRBV2|TRBD1|TRBJ2-7
TGTGCCAGCGTCGGGAGACAGGGGGTCTACGAGCAGTACTTC
CASVGRQGVYEQYF
>many|TRBV29-1|.|TRBJ2-1
TGCAGTTCCCTCTCCTCCTACAATGAGCAGTTCTTC
CSSLSSYNEQFF
>many|TRBV5-6|.|TRBJ1-1
TGTGCCAGCAGCTCTGGAGCCAAAATGAAGGTTTTCTTT
CASSSGAKMKVFF
>once|TRBV28|TRBD1|TRBJ2-7
TGTGCCAGCAATAACAGGGGGTCAAACTACGAGCAGTACTTC
CASNNRGSNYEQYF
>many|TRBV7-6|TRBD1|TRBJ2-5
TGTGCCAGCAGCGGGGGACAGGGGAGAATTTCTCCGCCGACAAGAGAGACCCAGTACTTC
CASSGGQGRISPPTRETQYF
>many|TRBV12-3/TRBV12-4|.|TRBJ1-1
TGTGCCAGCAGTTTAGAAGAGGGTAACACTGAAGCTTTCTTT
CASSLEEGNTEAFF
>many|TRBV28|.|TRBJ1-1
TGTGCCAGCAAAATCAGGGGTTATCGTCTGGGCACTGAAGCTTTCTTT
CASKIRGYRLGTEAFF
>once|TRBV24-1|.|TRBJ2-7
TGTGCCACCAGTGAGGCCCCGGAGGAGGCAGCCACTTTACGAGAGCAGTACTTC
CATSEAPEEAATLREQYF
>.|TRBV2|.|TRBJ1-5
TGTGCCAGCAGTGCGTTTCTAGGGTTAGGCAATCAGCCCCAGCATTTT
CASSAFLGLGNQPQHF
>.|TRBV28|TRBD1|TRBJ1-2
TGTGCCAGCACCCAGACAGGGCCTTACTATGGCTACACCTTC
CASTQTGPYYGYTF
>few|TRBV6-1|.|TRBJ2-7
TGTGCCAGCAGTGAAAGCCACGCTGGGAACGAGCAGTACTTC
CASSESHAGNEQYF
>many|TRBV25-1|.|TRBJ1-1
TGTGCCAGCAGTGACCAACAGGGAATTTGGGGTGAAGCTTTCTTT
CASSDQQGIWGEAFF
>many|TRBV2|.|TRBJ1-1
TGTGCCAGCAGTGAAGGGATAGGACGGATAATGAACACTGAAGCTTTCTTT
CASSEGIGRIMNTEAFF
>.|TRBV7-2|.|TRBJ2-7
TGTGGACTGGCAGGTCACATCTACGAGCAGTACTTC
CGLAGHIYEQYF
>many|TRBV28|.|TRBJ2-5
TGTGCCAGCGGTACTTACGTAGGAAAAGAGACCCAGTACTTC
CASGTYVGKETQYF
>many|TRBV10-3|.|TRBJ2-6
TGTGCCGTCTGGGCTAGCCCTGACTCTGGGGCCAACGTCCTGACTTTC
CAVWASPDSGANVLTF
>.|TRBV7-3|TRBD2|TRBJ2-2
TGTGCCAGCAGCCCCCAGCGGGACTTGGGGGAGCTGTTTTTT
CASSPQRDLGELFF
>many|TRBV6-4|TRBD1|TRBJ2-6
TGTGCCAGCAGCCCCCGGGACAGTCCTGCAAGGGCCAACGTCCTGACTTTC
CASSPRDSPARANVLTF
>many|TRBV12-5|.|TRBJ1-1
TGTGCTAGTGGTAGTGGGATTGGGAACACTGAAGCTTTCTTT
CASGSGIGNTEAFF